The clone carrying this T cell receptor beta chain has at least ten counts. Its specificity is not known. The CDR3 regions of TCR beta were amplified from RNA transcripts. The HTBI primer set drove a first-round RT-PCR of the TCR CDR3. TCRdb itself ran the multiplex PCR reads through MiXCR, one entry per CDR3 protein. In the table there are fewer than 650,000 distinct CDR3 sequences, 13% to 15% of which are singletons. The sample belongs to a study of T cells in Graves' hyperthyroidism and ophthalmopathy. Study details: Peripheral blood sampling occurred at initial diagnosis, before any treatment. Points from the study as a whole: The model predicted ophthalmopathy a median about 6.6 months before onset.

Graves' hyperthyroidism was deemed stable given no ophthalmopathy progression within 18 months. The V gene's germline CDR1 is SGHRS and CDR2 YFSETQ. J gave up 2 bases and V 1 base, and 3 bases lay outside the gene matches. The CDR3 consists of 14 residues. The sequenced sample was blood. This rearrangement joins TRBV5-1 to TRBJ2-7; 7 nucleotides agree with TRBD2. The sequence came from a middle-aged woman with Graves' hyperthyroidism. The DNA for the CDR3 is TGCGCCAGCAGCTTGCGGGAGGCCCCCTACGAGCAGTACTTC. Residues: CASSLREAPYEQYF.